Shown below are 12 T cell receptor beta chains from a single sample sequenced in a study of T cell responses to AZD1222 COVID-19 vaccine. The method was immunoSEQ multiplex PCR; TCRdb's version includes in-frame clones alone and lacks a portion of them. Here the sample spans roughly 100,000 clones, around nine tenths being singletons. This specimen was peripheral blood, taken on day 0 of AZD1222 vaccination. The receptors shown here come from an adult in good health.

V is TRBV19 and J is TRBJ1-1; D might be TRBD1 (5 bases). This CDR3 region has 14 residues. Trimming took off 3 bases at V and 4 bases at J, with 12 bases between the two ends. Germline V gives CDR1 LNHDA, CDR2 SQIVND (reference sequence). The CDR3 bases are TGTGCCAGTAGTATCTCCGCAGGGACCACTGAAGCTTTCTTT. Its translation is CASSISAGTTEAFF.

CDR3: CASSYGTGGWEAQYF. The CDR3 coding sequence is TGCGCCAGCAGCTACGGGACAGGGGGCTGGGAGGCCCAGTACTTC. This chain joins TRBV5-1 and TRBJ2-5; TRBD1 matches at 12 bases. The CDR3 totals 15 residues. Trimming cost V 3 bases and J 9 bases; bases outside gene matches: 9. Looked up from germline, CDR1 is SGHRS and CDR2 is YFSETQ.

The chain recombines TRBV11-2 with TRBJ1-3; unclear D gene. CDR1 is SGHAT and CDR2 is FQNNGV in the germline V gene. Between the trimmed V and J ends, which lost 3 bases and 5 bases, there was a span of 17 bases. This CDR3 has 16 amino acids. CDR3 sequence reads: CASSFVSQGSRNTIYF. Here the CDR3 DNA reads TGTGCCAGCAGCTTTGTCTCCCAAGGGTCCCGAAACACCATATATTTT. Full variable domain (remainder filled in from reference TRBV11-2 and TRBJ1-3): EAGVAQSPRYKIIEKRQSVAFWCNPISGHATLYWYQQILGQGPKLLIQFQNNGVVDDSQLPKDRFSAERLKGVDSTLKIQPAKLEDSAVYLCASSFVSQGSRNTIYFGEGSWLTVV.

The V gene is TRBV7-8, the J gene TRBJ1-5; 7 bases match TRBD1. V shed 1 base, J shed 1 base, and the junction held 7 bases outside the gene matches. From germline, CDR1 is SGHVS and CDR2 FQNEAQ. CDR3 size: 17 residues. The CDR3 DNA is TGTGCCAGCAGCTTAGGTACAGGGGTCTGGAGCAATCAGCCCCAGCATTTT. It translates to CASSLGTGVWSNQPQHF. Looking up the rest from reference TRBV7-8 and TRBJ1-5 gives the full variable domain: GAGVSQSPRYKVAKRGQDVALRCDPISGHVSLFWYQQALGQGPEFLTYFQNEAQLDKSGLPSDRFFAERPEGSVSTLKIQRTQQEDSAVYLCASSLGTGVWSNQPQHFGDGTRLSIL.

This clone appeared a single time. This chain uses TRBV2 with TRBJ2-2, with 10 bases matching TRBD1. CDR3 size: 15 residues. CDR1 SNHLY and CDR2 FYNNEI come from the germline V gene. The V gene end was trimmed by 6 bases and the J gene end by 5 bases; junction bases not matched to a gene: 6. CDR3 nucleotides: TGTGCCAGCAGCCGGGACAGGGGTAGGACCGGGGAGCTGTTTTTT. Translating gives CASSRDRGRTGELFF. Based on the CDR3 plus reference TRBV2 and TRBJ2-2, the full variable domain is EPEVTQTPSHQVTQMGQEVILRCVPISNHLYFYWYRQILGQKVEFLVSFYNNEISEKSEIFDDQFSVERPDGSNFTLKIRSTKLEDSAMYFCASSRDRGRTGELFFGEGSRLTVL.

V usage is TRBV3-1 (or the pseudogene TRBV3-2) and J usage is TRBJ1-1, with D possibly matching TRBD1 (5 bases). The CDR3 has 11 residues. V shed 3 bases and J shed 8 bases, with 7 bases lying between them. Germline V gene data show CDR1 as LGHDT and CDR2 as YNNKEL (reference sequence). Here the CDR3 reads CASSQGGEAFF. The CDR3 nucleotides read TGTGCCAGCAGCCAGGGGGGAGAAGCTTTCTTT.

The V call is TRBV7-9, the J call TRBJ1-3; no definite D call. Germline V CDR1 and CDR2: SEHNR, FQNEAQ (reference sequence). This CDR3 spans 15 amino acids. Trimming removed 3 bases from V and 0 bases from J, with 9 bases in between. CDR3 DNA sequence: TGTGCCAGCAGCTTGACCGGAGGCTCTGGAAACACCATATATTTT. It codes for CASSLTGGSGNTIYF.

The CDR3 DNA reads TGTGCCAGCAGCGTAGCAAGGAACTATGGCTACACCTTC. This codes for CASSVARNYGYTF. The chain has TRBV9 and TRBJ1-2; D remains ambiguous. CDR1 is SGDLS and CDR2 is YYNGEE in the germline V gene. The CDR3 sequence is 13 residues long. V lost 0 bases and J 2 bases, leaving 5 bases between the germline ends.

This chain links TRBV5-1 with TRBJ2-5, with 7 positions matching TRBD1. Germline V gene sequence: CDR1 SGHRS, CDR2 YFSETQ. V gave up 2 bases and J gave up 2 bases; unmatched junction bases: 3. The CDR3 runs 14 residues. CDR3 nucleotides: TGCGCCAGCAGCTTCAGGGACAGACAAGAGACCCAGTACTTC. Protein: CASSFRDRQETQYF. The full variable domain, completed using reference TRBV5-1 and TRBJ2-5, is KAGVTQTPRYLIKTRGQQVTLSCSPISGHRSVSWYQQTPGQGLQFLFEYFSETQRNKGNFPGRFSGRQFSNSRSEMNVSTLELGDSALYLCASSFRDRQETQYFGPGTRLLVL.

This chain links TRBV18 with TRBJ1-4, with D unresolved. The germline V gene encodes CDR1 KGHSH and CDR2 LQKENI. The V and J ends lost 3 bases and 8 bases respectively, with 10 bases between them. The CDR3 has 13 residues. The CDR3 sequence: CASSPGLDEKLFF. In DNA, the CDR3 is TGTGCCAGCTCACCGGGATTGGACGAAAAACTGTTTTTT.

The chain is built from TRBV5-1 and TRBJ1-2; TRBD1 might be the D (6 bases). Trimming left V 2 bases short and J 2 bases short, with 7 bases between. Germline V CDR1 and CDR2: SGHRS, YFSETQ. The length of the CDR3 is 13 residues. This CDR3 reads CASSFGGNYGYTF. The CDR3 nucleotides read TGCGCCAGCAGCTTTGGGGGCAACTATGGCTACACCTTC.

The V gene is TRBV28, the J gene TRBJ2-7; D remains unclear. Trimming pared 3 bases from V and 5 bases from J, leaving 5 bases between. The length of the CDR3 is 11 residues. CDR1 is MDHEN, CDR2 SYDVKM, per germline. The CDR3: CASSFYHEQYF. The CDR3 nucleotides read TGTGCCAGCAGTTTTTACCACGAGCAGTACTTC.